Shown below are 16 T cell receptor beta chains from a single sample sequenced in a study of early T cells in non-severe SARS-CoV-2 infection. TCRdb passed the 5' RACE reads through MiXCR, listing each CDR3 protein once. Among fewer than 25,000 distinct CDR3 sequences listed, roughly 4.3% were seen once. The sequenced material came from whole blood. These receptors were taken from an adult who was a healthcare worker with PCR-confirmed SARS-CoV-2 infection or an uninfected control (not recorded which).

The chain has TRBV12-3 or TRBV12-4 and TRBJ1-5; D might be TRBD1 (6 bases). V was trimmed by 6 bases and J by 0 bases, leaving 18 bases between them. The CDR3 totals 17 residues. CDR3 residues: CASRPTRGGHSNQPQHF. DNA of the CDR3: TGTGCCAGCAGGCCAACCCGGGGGGGACATAGCAATCAGCCCCAGCATTTT.

This clonotype was recorded many times. The V gene is TRBV7-7, the J gene TRBJ2-1; D possibly corresponds to TRBD1 (6 bases). The CDR3 consists of 17 residues. CDR1 is SSHAT and CDR2 is FNYEAQ in the germline V gene (reference sequence). The V end lost 3 bases, the J end lost 3 bases, and 18 bases lay between the germline ends. The CDR3 protein is CASSFIDGTTFYNEQFF. Here the CDR3 DNA reads TGTGCCAGCAGCTTTATTGACGGGACAACTTTCTACAATGAGCAGTTCTTC.

In its sample, this clonotype was seen many times. The chain is built from TRBV3-1 and TRBJ2-7; TRBD1 might be the D (6 bases). The CDR3 has 16 amino acids. V was trimmed by 3 bases and J by 4 bases, leaving 19 bases between them. The germline V gene has CDR1 LGHDT and CDR2 YNNKEL (reference sequence). CDR3 region: CASSHLSGTPSYEQYF. DNA for the CDR3: TGTGCCAGCAGCCATTTGTCCGGGACACCCAGTTACGAGCAGTACTTC.

The sample holds many counts of this clonotype. The chain recombines TRBV12-3 or TRBV12-4 with TRBJ2-7; perhaps TRBD1 as D (6 bases). The CDR3 loop spans 14 amino acids. V was cut by 10 bases and J by 5 bases, with 21 bases left in between. CDR3 loop: CATQIGSRGHEQYF. The CDR3 bases are TGTGCCACCCAGATCGGGTCCAGGGGTCACGAGCAGTACTTC.

This clonotype was counted ten times or more. The rearrangement links TRBV7-3 to TRBJ2-2; a possible D gene is TRBD2 (5 bases). Germline CDR1 reads SGHTA; CDR2 reads FQGTGA. The CDR3 is made up of 15 amino acids. V gave up 1 base and J gave up 5 bases, with 11 bases separating them. CDR3 loop: CASSLIMAGTGELFF. The CDR3 DNA reads TGTGCCAGCAGCTTAATCATGGCGGGTACCGGGGAGCTGTTTTTT.

This clonotype was detected ten times or more. The J gene is TRBJ2-3, the V gene TRBV9; D perhaps matches TRBD2 (6 bases). V was cut by 1 base and J by 6 bases, with 15 bases left in between. Germline V CDR1 and CDR2: SGDLS, YYNGEE. This CDR3 comprises 15 residues. The DNA of the CDR3 is TGTGCCAGCAGCGTATATGGGGGGTCTGTTGATACGCAGTATTTT. Residues: CASSVYGGSVDTQYF.

In its sample, this clonotype was seen many times. The rearrangement links TRBV7-9 to TRBJ1-2; D is unclear. The V gene lost 2 bases and the J gene lost 7 bases, with 5 bases spanning the gap. Germline-derived CDR1 and CDR2 are SEHNR and FQNEAQ (reference sequence). CDR3 length: 11 amino acids. CDR3 region: CASSLSPGYTF. As DNA, the CDR3 is TGTGCCAGCAGCTTAAGTCCTGGCTACACCTTC.

This chain links TRBV2 with TRBJ2-5; no definite D call. Trimming cost V 7 bases and J 4 bases, with 10 bases left between them. This CDR3 region has 12 residues. Germline lookup yields CDR1 SNHLY and CDR2 FYNNEI. This chain's CDR3 is CASTGRRETQYF. Written as DNA, the CDR3 is TGTGCCAGCACAGGACGGAGAGAGACCCAGTACTTC.

This clonotype was seen ten or more times. This chain uses TRBV7-3 with TRBJ1-2; D not resolved. The CDR3 runs 13 residues. Trimming removed 6 bases at V and 8 bases at J, with 16 bases between. CDR1 is SGHTA and CDR2 is FQGTGA in the germline V gene. This CDR3 reads CASSQQGSGGYTF. CDR3 DNA sequence: TGTGCCAGCAGTCAACAAGGCTCAGGCGGCTACACCTTC.

This clonotype was seen repeatedly, ten times or more. The chain has TRBV12-3 or TRBV12-4 and TRBJ2-3; D not resolved. This CDR3 region has 12 residues. Between the trimmed V and J ends, which lost 7 bases and 6 bases, there was a span of 11 bases. CDR3 in DNA: TGTGCCAGCATCGGGCCTGGGGATACGCAGTATTTT. Residues: CASIGPGDTQYF.

This clonotype was recorded many times. The chain is built from TRBV11-3 and TRBJ2-3; D is possibly TRBD2 (6 bases). Germline V CDR1 and CDR2: SGHNT, YENEEA. Trimming pared 5 bases from V and 7 bases from J, leaving 10 bases between. This CDR3 has 12 residues. The CDR3 region is CASSGGANTQYF. For the CDR3, the DNA is TGTGCCAGCAGCGGCGGGGCGAATACGCAGTATTTT.

The CDR3 DNA reads TGCAGTGCTAGAGGCCCGTTTGTTGAAGAGACCCAGTACTTC. This translates into CSARGPFVEETQYF. The chain joins TRBV20-1 to TRBJ2-5; no clear D. Germline assignment: CDR1 DFQATT and CDR2 SNEGSKA (reference sequence). V shed 1 base and J shed 3 bases, with 12 bases lying between them. This CDR3 spans 14 amino acids.

DNA for the CDR3: TGCAGCGTTGAGGGGCATCGAAACGAAAAACTGTTTTTT. This encodes CSVEGHRNEKLFF. This chain links TRBV29-1 with TRBJ1-4; D possibly corresponds to TRBD1 (5 bases). Per the germline V gene, CDR1 is SQVTM and CDR2 is ANQGSEA. V was clipped by 3 bases and J by 8 bases, with 13 bases between them. The CDR3 has 13 amino acids.

This clonotype occurred many times. This chain joins TRBV7-2 and TRBJ2-5; D is uncertain. CDR1 and CDR2 from the germline V gene are SGHTA and FQGNSA. The CDR3 contains 15 residues. Trimming removed 1 base at V and 5 bases at J, with 14 bases between. In nucleotides, the CDR3 is TGTGCCAGCAGCTTAGTCTTTTCCCTCGGGGAGACCCAGTACTTC. Encoded protein: CASSLVFSLGETQYF. Together with reference TRBV7-2 and TRBJ2-5, the CDR3 gives the full variable domain: GAGVSQSPSNKVTEKGKDVELRCDPISGHTALYWYRQSLGQGLEFLIYFQGNSAPDKSGLPSDRFSAERTGGSVSTLTIQRTQQEDSAVYLCASSLVFSLGETQYFGPGTRLLVL.

This clonotype came up many times. The gene calls are TRBV3-1 and TRBJ2-7; 7 bases are a match to TRBD1. V shed 4 bases and J 3 bases; nucleotides not matched to a gene: 0. Germline V gene sequence: CDR1 LGHDT, CDR2 YNNKEL (reference sequence). The CDR3 sequence is 12 residues long. The CDR3 bases are TGTGCCAGCAGCCGACAGGGCTACGAGCAGTACTTC. Amino acid sequence: CASSRQGYEQYF.

By share, this clonotype ranks as medium-sized (0.01 to 0.1%). The J gene is TRBJ2-3, the V gene TRBV5-1; D remains unclear. The CDR3 contains 14 residues. Trimming took 3 bases from V and 2 from J, leaving 10 bases between them. Germline lookup yields CDR1 SGHRS and CDR2 YFSETQ. The CDR3 reads CASSSGYNTDTQYF. DNA of the CDR3: TGCGCCAGCAGCTCGGGTTATAACACAGATACGCAGTATTTT.